The 18 T cell receptor beta chains below all came from one sample that was sequenced in a study of cytotoxic CD8 clonotypes in ibrutinib-treated CLL. Only in-frame clones appear in the TCRdb table, and some are missing; sequencing was by immunoSEQ multiplex PCR. This table has 19,000 or so clones, 81% appearing once. Sequences were derived from PBMCs, sampled before ibrutinib treatment. The receptors stem from a human donor with chronic lymphocytic leukemia.

The chain recombines TRBV7-9 with TRBJ1-2, with D possibly being TRBD1 (5 bases). The V gene lost 1 base and the J gene lost 4 bases, with 13 bases spanning the gap. Germline-derived CDR1 and CDR2 are SEHNR and FQNEAQ (reference sequence). The CDR3 contains 15 residues. The CDR3, as DNA: TGTGCCAGCAGCTTAGACGCGGGACCGTTCTATGGCTACACCTTC. It is translated as CASSLDAGPFYGYTF.

This sequence joins TRBV18 and TRBJ1-5, with D perhaps matching TRBD1 (5 bases). CDR1 KGHSH and CDR2 LQKENI come from the germline V gene. The CDR3 runs 16 residues. Trimming took 6 bases from V and 7 from J, leaving 22 bases between them. CDR3 residues: CASSTRVQGVNQPQHF. Here the CDR3 DNA reads TGTGCCAGCTCTACCCGGGTTCAGGGTGTAAACCAGCCCCAGCATTTT.

This clone was seen only once. V is TRBV10-3 and J is TRBJ2-5; 9 bases agree with TRBD1. The length of the CDR3 is 15 residues. CDR1 is ENHRY and CDR2 is SYGVKD in the germline V gene. The junction had 7 bases not matched to a gene; V was cut back by 3 bases and J by 5 bases. This chain's CDR3 is CAISDVGTGIETQYF. The CDR3 DNA follows: TGTGCCATCAGTGACGTAGGGACAGGGATTGAGACCCAGTACTTC.

The chain couples TRBV19 to TRBJ1-5, with 7 bases aligning to TRBD1. V dropped 4 bases and J dropped 3; count of bases not matched to a gene: 3. CDR3 length: 14 amino acids. Germline values: CDR1 LNHDA, CDR2 SQIVND (reference sequence). The CDR3 DNA sequence: TGTGCCAGTAGTAGAACAGGGGACAATCAGCCCCAGCATTTT. It codes for CASSRTGDNQPQHF. The variable domain in full, completed from reference TRBV19 and TRBJ1-5, reads DGGITQSPKYLFRKEGQNVTLSCEQNLNHDAMYWYRQDPGQGLRLIYYSQIVNDFQKGDIAEGYSVSREKKESFPLTVTSAQKNPTAFYLCASSRTGDNQPQHFGDGTRLSIL.

The CDR3 loop is CAISEIETGGNQPQHF. In DNA form, the CDR3 reads TGTGCCATCAGTGAGATAGAGACAGGGGGCAATCAGCCCCAGCATTTT. The rearrangement uses TRBV10-3 and TRBJ1-5, with 8 nucleotides matching TRBD1. The germline V gene encodes CDR1 ENHRY and CDR2 SYGVKD. The CDR3 runs to 16 residues. V trimming: 2 bases; J trimming: 2 bases; junction bases outside the gene matches: 5.

This clone showed up just once. The gene calls are TRBV6-1 and TRBJ1-5; tentatively, D is TRBD1 (6 bases). Trimming removed 7 bases from V and 0 bases from J, with 13 bases in between. This CDR3 has 15 residues. Germline assignment: CDR1 MNHNS and CDR2 SASEGT. CDR3 sequence reads: CASKDRNYSNQPQHF. For the CDR3, the DNA is TGTGCCAGCAAAGACAGGAACTATAGCAATCAGCCCCAGCATTTT.

This chain uses TRBV10-2 with TRBJ2-3; TRBD1 matches 8 bases. The V gene's germline CDR1 is WSHSY and CDR2 SAAADI. The CDR3 has 16 amino acids. V trimming: 6 bases; J trimming: 4 bases; junction bases outside the gene matches: 12. DNA for the CDR3: TGCGCCAGCAGCCCGGACAGGGAGAGTCTCCCAGATACGCAGTATTTT. As protein: CASSPDRESLPDTQYF.

This clone was seen more than once but under ten times. The chain couples TRBV6-5 to TRBJ2-7; the match to TRBD1 covers 8 bases. The germline CDR1 and CDR2 sequences are MNHEY and SVGAGI. V shed 0 bases and J 3 bases; nucleotides not matched to a gene: 7. The length of the CDR3 is 16 residues. CDR3 nucleotides: TGTGCCAGCAGTTACTCTCGGCAGGGGGCTTTCTACGAGCAGTACTTC. Its translation is CASSYSRQGAFYEQYF.

This sequence joins TRBV5-1 and TRBJ2-1, with D unresolved. Deletions cut 0 bases from V and 3 bases from J, with 13 bases between. This CDR3 contains 16 residues. From germline, CDR1 is SGHRS and CDR2 YFSETQ. The CDR3 region has the DNA TGCGCCAGCAGCTTGGGAAACAGCTTCTACTACAATGAGCAGTTCTTC. Encoded protein: CASSLGNSFYYNEQFF.

This chain connects TRBV25-1 to TRBJ2-3, with 7 bases identical to TRBD2. CDR1 MGHDK and CDR2 SYGVNS come from the germline V gene. This CDR3 is 15 amino acids long. With V trimmed by 6 bases and J by 4 bases, 10 bases remained unmatched. DNA for the CDR3: TGTGCCAGCAGCAGACTAGCCGCGCTTTCAGATACGCAGTATTTT. Its protein is CASSRLAALSDTQYF.

This clone rates as medium-sized. The genes are TRBV19 and TRBJ2-1; perhaps TRBD1 as D (5 bases). The CDR3 sequence is 11 residues long. In germline, CDR1 is LNHDA, CDR2 SQIVND (reference sequence). Trimming cost V 10 bases and J 8 bases, with 12 bases left between them. Here the CDR3 reads CATTVQDEQFF. CDR3 coding DNA: TGTGCCACCACCGTACAGGATGAGCAGTTCTTC.

The chain combines TRBV9 with TRBJ2-5, with D possibly matching TRBD2 (6 bases). CDR1 SGDLS and CDR2 YYNGEE come from the germline V gene. The CDR3 runs to 15 residues. V was clipped by 2 bases and J by 2 bases, with 13 bases between them. The CDR3 region is CASSVGGRTQETQYF. CDR3 nucleotide sequence: TGTGCCAGCAGCGTCGGAGGGCGGACACAAGAGACCCAGTACTTC.

This clone has just a few counts. This sequence joins TRBV28 and TRBJ1-5, with 8 bases that match TRBD1. The CDR3 runs to 15 residues. Germline trimming cut 6 bases from V and 6 bases from J; bases unmatched to any gene: 10. Germline V gene data show CDR1 as MDHEN and CDR2 as SYDVKM. The CDR3 spells CASSSGQGSFQPQHF. The CDR3 DNA sequence: TGTGCCAGCAGCAGCGGACAGGGTTCTTTTCAGCCCCAGCATTTT.

CDR3 DNA sequence: TGTGCCAGCAGCAAACAGGGGTTAAGCAATCAGCCCCAGCATTTT. Its translation is CASSKQGLSNQPQHF. The J gene is TRBJ1-5, the V gene TRBV11-2; 7 nucleotides agree with TRBD1. The CDR3 length is 15 residues. J gave up 1 base and V 5 bases, and 5 bases lay outside the gene matches. CDR1 and CDR2 (germline): SGHAT, FQNNGV.

V is TRBV10-2 and J is TRBJ1-2; 8 nucleotides agree with TRBD1. Germline CDR1 WSHSY, CDR2 SAAADI. Trimming removed 0 bases from V and 2 bases from J; junction bases left unmatched: 2. The CDR3 covers 15 residues. CDR3 DNA: TGCGCCAGCAGTGAGTCGCGGACAGGGAACTATGGCTACACCTTC. This gives the protein CASSESRTGNYGYTF.

CDR3 nucleotide sequence: TGTGCCAGCACCCCCCCGGGTCTGGGCGAGCAGTACTTC. This sequence encodes CASTPPGLGEQYF. V gene TRBV28 combines with J gene TRBJ2-5, with no clear D. Near its end, the DNA agrees better with TRBJ2-7, so the J call may be wrong. In germline, CDR1 is MDHEN, CDR2 SYDVKM. This CDR3 spans 13 amino acids.

The V gene is TRBV10-3, the J gene TRBJ1-5; D unresolved. The germline V gene has CDR1 ENHRY and CDR2 SYGVKD. This CDR3 comprises 14 residues. V lost 5 bases to trimming and J lost 4 bases, with 12 bases between them. The CDR3 DNA follows: TGTGCCATCAGTAGGTCCCCGGGGAATCAGCCCCAGCATTTT. Translation gives CAISRSPGNQPQHF.

The rearrangement links TRBV11-1 to TRBJ2-7, with 8 nucleotides matching TRBD1. V was clipped by 5 bases and J by 1 base; unmatched bases: 7. Germline CDR1 reads SGHAT; CDR2 reads FQDESV (reference sequence). CDR3 length equals 15 residues. CDR3: CASSRQGARSYEQYF. DNA for the CDR3: TGTGCCAGCAGCCGGCAGGGGGCGCGATCCTACGAGCAGTACTTC. Drawing the rest from reference TRBV11-1 and TRBJ2-7, the complete variable domain is EAEVAQSPRYKITEKSQAVAFWCDPISGHATLYWYRQILGQGPELLVQFQDESVVDDSQLPKDRFSAERLKGVDSTLKIQPAELGDSAMYLCASSRQGARSYEQYFGPGTRLTVT.